This T cell receptor beta chain was retrieved from a study of T cells in Graves' hyperthyroidism and ophthalmopathy (dated by TCRdb to the late 2010s). Regarding the complete study: Peripheral blood was sampled at the time of initial diagnosis, prior to any treatment. Once sampling was done, hyperthyroidism patients were given methimazole at a starting dose of 30 mg daily, whereas ophthalmopathy patients were given high-dose intravenous methylprednisolone. The paper reports TCR Vbeta CDR3 sequencing of approximately 140 peripheral blood samples: approximately 41 ophthalmopathy, roughly 80 hyperthyroidism and around 17 progressor patients. The 100 or so discovery patients were randomly split 7:3 into training and test sets. TCR V-J signatures able to tell the groups apart were searched for in a discovery cohort of more than 90 patients, of whom around 42 had Graves' ophthalmopathy and roughly 59 had stable Graves' hyperthyroidism. In roughly six Graves' hyperthyroidism patients, the study also compared T-cell repertoires from thyroid tissue with T-cell repertoires from blood. Prospective prediction of ophthalmopathy was tested in an independent validation cohort of fewer than 20 hyperthyroidism patients and 15 to 17 patients who later progressed to ophthalmopathy. Overall study outcomes, separate from this receptor: In validation, the model predicted progression to ophthalmopathy with over 60% sensitivity and less than 75% specificity, a median of roughly seven months before onset. Most expanded thyroid clonotypes (frequency above 0.001) were also detected in blood, a finding suggesting that blood repertoires may reflect thyroid immune responses. Sample size was not statistically predetermined, and investigators were not blinded to group allocation. Ophthalmopathy was separated from stable hyperthyroidism by a 13 V-J signature model, with 87.88% sensitivity and approximately 81% specificity obtained in cross-validation and 80%/75% obtained in testing.

TCR beta CDR3 regions were amplified from RNA transcripts. A first-round RT-PCR of the TCR CDR3 used the HTBI primer set with the Qiagen OneStep RT-PCR kit. A second multiplex PCR round built the libraries, followed by size selection and purification. The libraries were sequenced on an Illumina HiSeq2000 using paired-end 100 bp reads. The authors processed their data as follows. SOAPnuke was used to process the raw data, throwing out any read that contained adapters or uncalled bases, had a mean Phred below 15, or lacked an exact constant-primer or identifier match. COPE v1.2.5 was used to merge the high-quality paired reads, and each unique nucleotide sequence was defined as a clonotype. MiTCR v1.1 was used to align the clonotypes against IMGT TRBV, TRBD and TRBJ reference segments. Only V-J combinations with frequency above 0.0001, covering approximately 99% of repertoires, were analysed. A TCS score was defined as the ratio of F50 (clonal expansion) to E x V (chaos), with BLOSUM62-based TCRdist applied between CDR3 peptides within each V-J. Welch's t-statistics and random forest reduced 500 to 650 V-J features to 10 to 15, which were used in a naive Bayes classifier (R e1071). TCRdb's own reprocessing of the public reads used fastp at Q25 and MiXCR and kept productive beta chains. Merged by CDR3 protein, the rows form single entries marked with the most common genes and DNA. The V and J calls and clone size are TCRdb's, not the authors'. The sample profile shows approximately 560,000 distinct CDR3 sequences; 15% to 17% of them were found once. Approximately 7.4% of the sample lies in the top ten.

Graves' hyperthyroidism was defined as stable when no progression to ophthalmopathy occurred over 18 months of follow-up. Hyperthyroidism patients were newly diagnosed, with disease duration under 2 months, and aged 18 to 65 years. Patients with uncontrolled infections, other autoimmune diseases, pregnancy or lactation were excluded. Diagnoses were based on clinical symptoms, serum thyroxine and TRAb, thyroid ultrasound and orbital computed tomography. PBMCs were separated from approximately 10 ml of fresh peripheral blood using Ficoll-Paque density gradient centrifugation. Total RNA was extracted with Trizol reagent, and quality was checked on an Agilent 2100 Bioanalyzer. CDR1 LGHDT and CDR2 YNNKEL were looked up in the germline V gene (reference sequence). Trimming removed 0 bases from V and 4 bases from J; the gene matches leave 3 bases unexplained. Counted from cysteine to phenylalanine, this CDR3 has 15 amino acids. Only the CDR3 part of the read is kept: 45 bases, read in frame from the first base.

In its sample, this clonotype was seen many times. Its antigen is still unknown. No base qualities exist here, and no much larger clone lies one base off it. This sequence uses TRBV3-1 and TRBJ2-1; TRBD2 fits 7 bases in the junction. The sequenced material came from blood. The source of this sequence is a woman younger than 45 with Graves' hyperthyroidism. The nucleotides read TGTGCCAGCAGCCAAGAGCTGCGGGAGTACAATGAGCAGTTCTTC. The translation is CASSQELREYNEQFF.